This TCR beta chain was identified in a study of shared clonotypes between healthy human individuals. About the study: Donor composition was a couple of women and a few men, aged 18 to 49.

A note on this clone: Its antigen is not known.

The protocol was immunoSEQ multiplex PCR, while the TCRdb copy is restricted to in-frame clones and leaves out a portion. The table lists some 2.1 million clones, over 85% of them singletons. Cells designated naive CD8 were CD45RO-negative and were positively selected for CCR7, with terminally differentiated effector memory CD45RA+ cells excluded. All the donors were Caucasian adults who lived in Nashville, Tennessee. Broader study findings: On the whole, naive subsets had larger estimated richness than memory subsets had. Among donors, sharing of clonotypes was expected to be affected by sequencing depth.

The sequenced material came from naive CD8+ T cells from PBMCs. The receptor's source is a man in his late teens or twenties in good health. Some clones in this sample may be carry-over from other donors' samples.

This CDR3 is CASSSRGQQETQYF. In nucleotides, the CDR3 is TGTGCCAGCAGCTCACGGGGACAGCAAGAGACCCAGTACTTC. This chain joins TRBV7-6 and TRBJ2-5, with 7 bases lining up with TRBD1. J gave up 2 bases and V 4 bases, and 4 bases lay outside the gene matches. The CDR3 sequence is 14 residues long. Germline V lookup: CDR1 SGHVS, CDR2 FNYEAQ.